The following is a TCR beta chain sequence with its context. What this receptor recognizes is not known. Per-base quality was not reported, and no clone a single base away is much larger than it. Taken with the paper, the label for time point translates to: baseline before first vaccination. The vaccinee samples were drawn from two UK trials, COV001 and COV002, one of which was a single-blind randomized controlled phase 2/3 trial testing AZD1222 (ChAdOx1 nCoV-19) in healthy adults. For TCRbeta chain sequencing, PBMC samples were collected from trial participants at day 0 and at day 28 after the second dose. This specimen comes from a study of T cell responses to AZD1222 COVID-19 vaccine (dated by TCRdb to the early 2020s). About the investigation overall: AZD1222 recipients given second doses at about 4 weeks or at about 12 weeks were pooled, since spike-specific TCR depth and breadth were not found to differ between the two schedules. Enrollment into the trials was organized by age into subgroups of 18-55, 56-69 and 70-plus years, and those subgroups contained roughly 150, 30 and 60 TCR-sequenced participants, respectively. A total of 230 to 250 trial participants underwent TCR sequencing, of whom 207 had received two doses of AZD1222 and around 25 had received two doses of the MenACWY control vaccine.

The CDR3 regions of human TCRbeta chains were subjected to immunosequencing. The paper's processing steps were these. TCRs in the repertoires were compared against a reference library of SARS-CoV-2-specific TCRs that had been generated with the MIRA antigen-specificity platform. Breadth was defined as the fraction of unique TCRs that were SARS-CoV-2-associated. Depth was defined as the fraction of total T cells that were SARS-CoV-2-associated. Using the MIRA data, each spike-specific TCR was assigned both to the spike region to which the TCR was reactive and to a CD4 or CD8 class. Log10-transformed breadth and depth values were compared by one-way ANOVA with Sidak's multiple comparisons tests. TCRdb provides this immuneACCESS table in a form limited to in-frame rearrangements. Some clones are lacking; in checked studies, under half of them reflect an unresolved V gene, and why the rest are absent is not known. Clone size and V and J calls were adopted from that table, with D and trimming inferred from the DNA. This sample holds about 120,000 clones; 80% to 95% were observed only once. About 14% of the sample rests with the top ten.

Broad study findings and their caveats: Reportedly, close to half of the unique spike-specific TCRs recognized epitopes lying outside the regions that are mutated in the B.1.351 and B.1.1.7 variants. Because no samples from the day 14 peak response were available, repertoires could be characterized only after the peak T cell response. Participants were mostly white British, with more females than males. The authors suggested clonal diversity may have been underestimated. After two AZD1222 doses, both the breadth and the depth of spike-specific TCRs were significantly higher than at day 0 and than in MenACWY recipients. Conclusions about previously exposed vaccinees are limited, since just 5 to 7 AZD1222 recipients were seropositive for SARS-CoV-2 at baseline. In the small 56-69-year group, the increase in depth fell short of significance, most likely because of low power. The whole spike protein was spanned by vaccine-associated CD4 TCRs, and dominant responses were seen in regions 160-218 and 743-854.

This sequence was found in an adult in good health. Sequencing used peripheral blood, obtained on day 0 of AZD1222 vaccination.

The CDR3 region: CASSYAGEQFF. The nucleotides are TGTGCCAGCAGTTACGCCGGAGAGCAGTTCTTC. In this chain, TRBV6-2 or TRBV6-3 is recombined with TRBJ2-1, with the D gene call left open. The CDR3, cysteine through phenylalanine, is 11 amino acids long. The DNA shown is the 33-base CDR3, in frame from base 1. The germline V gene sets CDR1 to MNHEY and CDR2 to SVGEGT. Trimming removed 2 bases from V and 10 bases from J, leaving 6 bases between the germline ends.